This entry lists 29 T cell receptor beta chains sequenced from one sample in a study of shared clonotypes between healthy human individuals. Profiled with immunoSEQ multiplex PCR; TCRdb holds only in-frame clones, not every one. Among 2 million to 2.5 million clones listed, 90% to 97% were seen once. The sample taken for sequencing was naive CD4+ T cells sorted from blood. Regarding subset: CD45RA+ positively selected. The receptors were sampled from a man younger than 35 in good health.

The chain links TRBV27 to TRBJ2-7; 10 bases agree with TRBD1. Germline lookup yields CDR1 MNHEY and CDR2 SMNVEV (reference sequence). Trimming took 6 bases from V and 0 from J; bases not matched to a gene: 14. The length of the CDR3 is 18 residues. The CDR3 DNA reads as TGTGCCAGCAGCCGCACCGGGACAGGGGCGACCAGCTCCTACGAGCAGTACTTC. Translated: CASSRTGTGATSSYEQYF.

The chain joins TRBV2 to TRBJ1-6; D ambiguous. The CDR3 consists of 13 residues. CDR1 is SNHLY and CDR2 is FYNNEI in the germline V gene. The V end was cut by 6 bases, the J end by 9 bases, with 12 bases between. CDR3 in DNA: TGTGCCAGCAGGGATCCCCGGGGTTCACCCCTCCACTTT. This encodes CASRDPRGSPLHF.

The rearrangement uses TRBV4-2 and TRBJ1-1; perhaps TRBD1 as D (6 bases). The CDR3 consists of 15 residues. V lost 6 bases and J 2 bases, leaving 16 bases between the germline ends. In germline, CDR1 is LGHNA, CDR2 YNFKEQ. CDR3 sequence reads: CASSPEGDTNTEAFF. The DNA of the CDR3 is TGTGCCAGCAGTCCAGAGGGGGACACCAACACTGAAGCTTTCTTT.

This clone appeared a single time. The CDR3 bases are TGTGCCAGCACCCGGACAGGGCGCGGCAATCAGCCCCAGCATTTT. Translation gives CASTRTGRGNQPQHF. The chain employs TRBV27 and TRBJ1-5; 8 bases are shared with TRBD1. Germline lookup yields CDR1 MNHEY and CDR2 SMNVEV (reference sequence). This CDR3 comprises 15 residues. The V and J ends lost 7 bases and 2 bases, in that order; junction bases with no gene match: 7.

The chain carries TRBV6-5 and TRBJ2-7, with 8 bases that match TRBD2. The CDR3 loop spans 16 amino acids. The germline V gene encodes CDR1 MNHEY and CDR2 SVGAGI. Losses at the gene ends were 0 bases for V and 3 bases for J; bases not matched to a gene: 7. The CDR3 DNA reads as TGTGCCAGCAGTTACTCGGAGCGGGGGCCTTTCTACGAGCAGTACTTC. It yields the protein CASSYSERGPFYEQYF.

V usage is TRBV10-3 and J usage is TRBJ2-7, with D possibly being TRBD1 (6 bases). CDR3 length: 13 residues. The germline V gene has CDR1 ENHRY and CDR2 SYGVKD. The germline V and J ends were trimmed by 8 bases and 0 bases, with 11 bases remaining between them. Here the CDR3 reads CAIHRQDSYEQYF. In DNA, the CDR3 is TGTGCCATCCACCGACAGGACTCCTACGAGCAGTACTTC.

This chain joins TRBV12-5 and TRBJ2-5, with 7 positions matching TRBD2. Germline loops: CDR1 LGHNT, CDR2 FRNRAP. The CDR3 covers 17 residues. Unmatched junction bases numbered 11, after V lost 0 bases and J lost 4 bases. The DNA for the CDR3 is TGTGCTAGTGGTTTGGTAACGAGCGGGGTGGTCGGAGAGACCCAGTACTTC. It codes for CASGLVTSGVVGETQYF. Together with reference TRBV12-5 and TRBJ2-5, the CDR3 gives the full variable domain: DARVTQTPRHKVTEMGQEVTMRCQPILGHNTVFWYRQTMMQGLELLAYFRNRAPLDDSGMPKDRFSAEMPDATLATLKIQPSEPRDSAVYFCASGLVTSGVVGETQYFGPGTRLLVL.

The V and J genes are TRBV11-3 and TRBJ2-5; possibly TRBD2 for D (5 bases). Deletions cut 2 bases from V and 5 bases from J, with 15 bases between. Germline CDR1 reads SGHNT; CDR2 reads YENEEA. The CDR3 loop spans 15 amino acids. Here the CDR3 reads CASSLRTGRGETQYF. In nucleotides, the CDR3 is TGTGCCAGCAGCTTAAGAACGGGGAGAGGGGAGACCCAGTACTTC.

The V call is TRBV27, the J call TRBJ2-7, with TRBD2 matching 7 bases. Germline loops: CDR1 MNHEY, CDR2 SMNVEV (reference sequence). This CDR3 has 13 amino acids. J lost 2 bases, V lost 7 bases, and 5 bases had no gene match. The CDR3 bases are TGTGCCAGCACTCCTAGCGGCGCCTACGAGCAGTACTTC. Translation gives CASTPSGAYEQYF.

The chain joins TRBV5-1 to TRBJ2-7; D is perhaps TRBD1 or TRBD2 (5 bases each). The CDR3 consists of 17 residues. Germline loops: CDR1 SGHRS, CDR2 YFSETQ. The V gene lost 0 bases and the J gene lost 5 bases, with 21 bases spanning the gap. This CDR3 is CASSLATWGWERNEQYF. The CDR3 nucleotides read TGCGCCAGCAGCTTGGCCACTTGGGGGTGGGAGAGGAACGAGCAGTACTTC. Full variable domain (rest looked up from reference TRBV5-1 and TRBJ2-7): KAGVTQTPRYLIKTRGQQVTLSCSPISGHRSVSWYQQTPGQGLQFLFEYFSETQRNKGNFPGRFSGRQFSNSRSEMNVSTLELGDSALYLCASSLATWGWERNEQYFGPGTRLTVT.

The chain combines TRBV6-5 with TRBJ2-2; D not resolved. The V and J ends lost 8 bases and 0 bases respectively, with 10 bases between them. The CDR3 contains 14 residues. Germline V gene data show CDR1 as MNHEY and CDR2 as SVGAGI. The CDR3 nucleotides read TGTGCCAGCTGGACCCGGGCGAACACCGGGGAGCTGTTTTTT. Its translation: CASWTRANTGELFF.

The gene calls are TRBV5-4 and TRBJ2-3; TRBD2 might be the D (5 bases). The V gene lost 6 bases and the J gene lost 2 bases, with 25 bases spanning the gap. In germline, CDR1 is SGHNT, CDR2 YYREEE (reference sequence). This CDR3 has 18 amino acids. The chain's CDR3 is CASTPTGVGRSLTDTQYF. The CDR3 nucleotides read TGTGCCAGCACCCCCACCGGGGTAGGCAGATCCCTCACAGATACGCAGTATTTT. The entire variable domain, with the rest obtained from reference TRBV5-4 and TRBJ2-3, is as follows: ETGVTQSPTHLIKTRGQQVTLRCSSQSGHNTVSWYQQALGQGPQFIFQYYREEENGRGNFPPRFSGLQFPNYSSELNVNALELDDSALYLCASTPTGVGRSLTDTQYFGPGTRLTVL.

CDR3 DNA sequence: TGTGCCAGCAGTACCCGACAGGGGGGAGAGACCCAGTACTTC. This encodes CASSTRQGGETQYF. The chain links TRBV6-6 to TRBJ2-5; 9 nucleotides agree with TRBD1. The CDR3 length is 14 residues. Germline V gives CDR1 MNHNY, CDR2 SVGAGI (reference sequence). The J segment lost 4 bases and the V segment lost 5 bases, leaving 5 bases of the junction unmatched.

This sequence joins TRBV5-4 and TRBJ2-3; possible D gene TRBD1, 5 bases. Germline V gene data show CDR1 as SGHNT and CDR2 as YYREEE (reference sequence). The ends were cut back, 4 bases at V and 2 bases at J, with 8 bases in the middle. CDR3 length: 13 residues. The CDR3 loop reads CASSVDTTDTQYF. The CDR3 nucleotides read TGTGCCAGCAGCGTGGACACCACAGATACGCAGTATTTT. Full variable domain (rest looked up from reference TRBV5-4 and TRBJ2-3): ETGVTQSPTHLIKTRGQQVTLRCSSQSGHNTVSWYQQALGQGPQFIFQYYREEENGRGNFPPRFSGLQFPNYSSELNVNALELDDSALYLCASSVDTTDTQYFGPGTRLTVL.

The chain uses TRBV19 and TRBJ2-2, with TRBD1 identical over 9 bases. J gave up 5 bases and V 4 bases, and 5 bases lay outside the gene matches. CDR1 and CDR2 from the germline V gene are LNHDA and SQIVND (reference sequence). This CDR3 spans 15 amino acids. This CDR3 reads CASSRGQGGTGELFF. The CDR3 nucleotides read TGTGCCAGTAGTAGGGGACAGGGAGGTACCGGGGAGCTGTTTTTT.

The genes are TRBV2 and TRBJ1-4; D is ambiguous. The CDR3 runs to 13 residues. The V end lost 3 bases, the J end lost 8 bases, and 10 bases lay between the germline ends. Germline CDR1 and CDR2: SNHLY and FYNNEI. The CDR3 loop reads CASSDRVREKLFF. The CDR3 coding sequence is TGTGCCAGCAGTGATAGAGTACGGGAAAAACTGTTTTTT.

The V gene is TRBV4-3, the J gene TRBJ1-1; D call uncertain. Trimming shortened V by 3 bases and J by 1 base, and 6 bases separated the two germline ends. The CDR3 covers 13 residues. Per the germline V gene, CDR1 is LGHNA and CDR2 is YSLEER. The CDR3 sequence is CASSHEANTEAFF. CDR3 coding DNA: TGCGCCAGCAGCCACGAGGCGAACACTGAAGCTTTCTTT.

This sequence joins TRBV30 and TRBJ1-3, with TRBD1 identical over 9 bases. Trimming at V came to 3 bases and at J to 2 bases, leaving 5 bases not matched to a gene. The CDR3 is 15 residues long. Germline loops: CDR1 GTSNPN, CDR2 SVGIG (reference sequence). The CDR3 DNA reads TGTGCCTGGAGGATACAGGGGGCAGCTGGAAACACCATATATTTT. It encodes CAWRIQGAAGNTIYF. The full variable domain, rest sourced from reference TRBV30 and TRBJ1-3, is SQTIHQWPATLVQPVGSPLSLECTVEGTSNPNLYWYRQAAGRGLQLLFYSVGIGQISSEVPQNLSASRPQDRQFILSSKKLLLSDSGFYLCAWRIQGAAGNTIYFGEGSWLTVV.

Regarding this clone: Other nucleotide sequences from this sample produce the same CDR3. This chain joins TRBV5-1 and TRBJ2-3; D remains ambiguous. Per the germline V gene, CDR1 is SGHRS and CDR2 is YFSETQ. The V end was cut by 2 bases, the J end by 3 bases, with 7 bases between. This CDR3 has 13 residues. Written as DNA, the CDR3 is TGCGCCAGCAGCTTAGAGAGTACAGATACGCAGTATTTT. Protein product: CASSLESTDTQYF.

The chain recombines TRBV30 with TRBJ2-5, with D perhaps given as TRBD1 or TRBD2 (5 bases each). Per germline, CDR1 GTSNPN and CDR2 SVGIG (reference sequence). The V and J ends lost 0 bases and 1 base respectively, with 12 bases between them. This CDR3 contains 15 residues. This chain's CDR3 is CAWSVRLGTQETQYF. As DNA, the CDR3 is TGTGCCTGGAGTGTACGGCTAGGGACCCAAGAGACCCAGTACTTC.

The sample holds one count of this clone. The chain's CDR3 is CASSPPAGSGELFF. In DNA form, the CDR3 reads TGCGCCAGCAGCCCCCCAGCGGGGTCCGGGGAGCTGTTTTTT. The rearrangement joins TRBV5-1 to TRBJ2-2; 7 bases line up with TRBD2. The CDR3 covers 14 residues. Germline V gene data show CDR1 as SGHRS and CDR2 as YFSETQ. The J segment lost 6 bases and the V segment lost 4 bases, leaving 6 bases of the junction unmatched. Combining the CDR3 with reference TRBV5-1 and TRBJ2-2 gives the whole variable domain KAGVTQTPRYLIKTRGQQVTLSCSPISGHRSVSWYQQTPGQGLQFLFEYFSETQRNKGNFPGRFSGRQFSNSRSEMNVSTLELGDSALYLCASSPPAGSGELFFGEGSRLTVL.

The sample holds one count of this clone. V gene TRBV27 combines with J gene TRBJ2-2; 8 bases are shared with TRBD1. Germline assignment: CDR1 MNHEY and CDR2 SMNVEV (reference sequence). J lost 7 bases, V lost 0 bases, and 10 bases had no gene match. The CDR3 is made up of 17 amino acids. The CDR3 bases are TGTGCCAGCAGTTTATCGTGGCAGGGGGCCTGGATCGGGGAGCTGTTTTTT. Its translation is CASSLSWQGAWIGELFF.

This chain connects TRBV19 to TRBJ1-2, with D unclear. V was trimmed by 2 bases and J by 4 bases, leaving 17 bases between them. Germline values: CDR1 LNHDA, CDR2 SQIVND (reference sequence). The CDR3 length is 16 residues. The CDR3 sequence is CASSILASGSLYGYTF. In DNA, the CDR3 is TGTGCCAGTAGTATACTAGCTTCAGGTTCTCTCTATGGCTACACCTTC.

The chain uses TRBV11-2 and TRBJ2-7, with D maybe TRBD2 (5 bases). Germline loops: CDR1 SGHAT, CDR2 FQNNGV. Trimming left V 5 bases short and J 6 bases short, with 17 bases between. The CDR3 is 14 residues long. CDR3 region: CASSLLLELGEQYF. The CDR3 bases are TGTGCCAGCAGCCTACTACTAGAACTTGGCGAGCAGTACTTC.

The chain carries TRBV30 and TRBJ2-3; 9 nucleotides match TRBD1. Germline assignment: CDR1 GTSNPN and CDR2 SVGIG (reference sequence). The ends lost 0 bases at V and 3 bases at J; junction bases unmatched: 1. The CDR3 has 14 residues. The CDR3 nucleotides read TGTGCCTGGAGTGTACAGGGGGCTACAGATACGCAGTATTTT. Encoded protein: CAWSVQGATDTQYF.

The chain carries TRBV11-2 and TRBJ2-2; D remains unclear. This CDR3 has 13 amino acids. Germline CDR1 reads SGHAT; CDR2 reads FQNNGV. V dropped 5 bases and J dropped 6 bases, with 10 bases sitting between them. The CDR3 bases are TGTGCCAGCAGCCTTTTAGTCCCCGGGGAGCTGTTTTTT. This sequence encodes CASSLLVPGELFF.

The chain carries TRBV6-6 and TRBJ2-5; TRBD2 agrees at 8 bases. V lost 7 bases and J lost 5; bases outside the gene matches: 12. The CDR3 has 15 amino acids. Germline V gene lookup returns CDR1 MNHNY and CDR2 SVGAGI (reference sequence). Here the CDR3 DNA reads TGTGCCAGCACTCCCCCCGGGGGGGCGAAGGAGACCCAGTACTTC. The encoded protein is CASTPPGGAKETQYF.

This chain uses TRBV5-1 with TRBJ1-1; no clear D. Germline-derived CDR1 and CDR2 are SGHRS and YFSETQ. Trimming pared 0 bases from V and 1 base from J, leaving 7 bases between. The CDR3 has 14 amino acids. The CDR3 coding sequence is TGCGCCAGCAGCTTGGAACAAACGAACACTGAAGCTTTCTTT. Residues: CASSLEQTNTEAFF.

This chain links TRBV2 with TRBJ2-3; tentatively, D is TRBD2 (5 bases). CDR1 and CDR2 (germline): SNHLY, FYNNEI. With 6 bases removed from V and 4 bases from J, the gap between germline ends came to 17 bases. The CDR3 totals 15 residues. For the CDR3, the DNA is TGTGCCAGCAGCCCGTGGGCTAGCAGCGCAGATACGCAGTATTTT. Its protein product is CASSPWASSADTQYF.